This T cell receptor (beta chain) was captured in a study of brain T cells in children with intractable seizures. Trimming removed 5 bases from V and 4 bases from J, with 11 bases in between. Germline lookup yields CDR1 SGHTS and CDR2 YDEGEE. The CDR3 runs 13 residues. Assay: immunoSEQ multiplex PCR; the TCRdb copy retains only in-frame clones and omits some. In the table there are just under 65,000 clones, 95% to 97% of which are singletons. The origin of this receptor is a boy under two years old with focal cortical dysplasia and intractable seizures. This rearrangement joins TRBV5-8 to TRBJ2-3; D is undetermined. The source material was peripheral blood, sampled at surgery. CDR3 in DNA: TGTGCCAGCAGTCCGGTTTACTCAGATACGCAGTATTTT. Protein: CASSPVYSDTQYF.